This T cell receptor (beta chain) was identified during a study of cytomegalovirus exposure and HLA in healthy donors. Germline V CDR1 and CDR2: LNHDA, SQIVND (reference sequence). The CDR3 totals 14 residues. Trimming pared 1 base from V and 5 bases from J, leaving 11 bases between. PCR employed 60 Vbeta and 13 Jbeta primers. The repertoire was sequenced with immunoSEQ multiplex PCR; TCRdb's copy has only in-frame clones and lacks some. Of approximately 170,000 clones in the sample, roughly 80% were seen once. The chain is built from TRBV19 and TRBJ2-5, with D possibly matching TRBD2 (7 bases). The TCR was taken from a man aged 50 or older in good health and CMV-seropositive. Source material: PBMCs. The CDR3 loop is CASSIVGGRETQYF. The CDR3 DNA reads TGTGCCAGTAGTATAGTGGGGGGGCGTGAGACCCAGTACTTC.